This T cell receptor beta chain was observed in a study of shared clonotypes between healthy human individuals. Germline values: CDR1 SEHNR, CDR2 FQNEAQ (reference sequence). Trimming cost V 1 base and J 5 bases, with 8 bases left between them. The CDR3 spans 13 residues. In this sample, this clone turned up once. Genomic DNA (from each subset) was split evenly across several immunoSEQ plates. Using immunoSEQ multiplex PCR, the repertoire was profiled, and TCRdb retains in-frame clones only, with some absent. Of around 370,000 clones detected, 90% to 98% appear once; the ten largest clones hold around 0.32%.

This rearrangement joins TRBV7-9 to TRBJ1-1; D remains ambiguous. The specimen sequenced was memory CD8+ T cells sorted from blood. The subset is: CD45RO+ cells pooled with CCR7-negative TemRA cells. The sequence came from a man in his thirties or forties in good health. The CDR3 coding sequence is TGTGCCAGCAGCTTAGGTCCTCCTACTGAAGCTTTCTTT. Its translation is CASSLGPPTEAFF.